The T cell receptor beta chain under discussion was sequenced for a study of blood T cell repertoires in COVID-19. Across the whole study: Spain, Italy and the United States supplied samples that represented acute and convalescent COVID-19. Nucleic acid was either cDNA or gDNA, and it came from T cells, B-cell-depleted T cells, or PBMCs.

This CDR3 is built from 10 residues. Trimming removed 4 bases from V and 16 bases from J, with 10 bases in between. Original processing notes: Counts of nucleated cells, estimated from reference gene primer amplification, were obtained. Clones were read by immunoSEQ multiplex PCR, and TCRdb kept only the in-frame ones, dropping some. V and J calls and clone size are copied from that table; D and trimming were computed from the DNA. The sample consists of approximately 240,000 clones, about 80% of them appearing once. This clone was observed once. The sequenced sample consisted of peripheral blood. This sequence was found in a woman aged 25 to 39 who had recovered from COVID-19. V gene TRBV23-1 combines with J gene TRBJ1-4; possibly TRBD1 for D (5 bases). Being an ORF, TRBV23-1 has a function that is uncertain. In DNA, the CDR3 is TGCGCCAGCAGTCGGGACGGGGGGTTTTTT. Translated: CASSRDGGFF.